This TCR beta chain emerged from a study of regulatory T cells in long-lasting Graves disease. Documented time point: newly diagnosed GD, antithyroid drugs for less than 3 months. PBMCs provided the RNA from which the TCR library was made. Library construction for TCR beta used iRepertoire HTBI primers and Arm-PCR of CDR3 regions. TCRdb processed the multiplex PCR reads anew with MiXCR; each CDR3 protein has one entry. The sample lists roughly 420,000 distinct CDR3 sequences; roughly 15% were seen once. Study-level results: Those with persistent disease had in common more public clonotypes (approximately 2,500) than new patients (roughly 1,000).

This clonotype was seen ten or more times. What it recognizes is unknown. This CDR3 spans 15 amino acids. Germline V CDR1 and CDR2: MDHEN, SYDVKM. V lost 2 bases to trimming and J lost 5 bases, with 15 bases between them. These same records also appear under a second study, on T cells in Graves' hyperthyroidism and ophthalmopathy.

This receptor was identified in a woman aged 18-30 years with Graves disease. The V gene is TRBV28, the J gene TRBJ2-5; maybe TRBD1 (6 bases). This material consisted of peripheral blood mononuclear cells (PBMCs), taken at new diagnosis, from a patient treated with antithyroid drugs. The CDR3 reads CASSLGQGSIETQYF. The CDR3 DNA sequence: TGTGCCAGCAGTTTAGGCCAGGGGTCTATTGAGACCCAGTACTTC.